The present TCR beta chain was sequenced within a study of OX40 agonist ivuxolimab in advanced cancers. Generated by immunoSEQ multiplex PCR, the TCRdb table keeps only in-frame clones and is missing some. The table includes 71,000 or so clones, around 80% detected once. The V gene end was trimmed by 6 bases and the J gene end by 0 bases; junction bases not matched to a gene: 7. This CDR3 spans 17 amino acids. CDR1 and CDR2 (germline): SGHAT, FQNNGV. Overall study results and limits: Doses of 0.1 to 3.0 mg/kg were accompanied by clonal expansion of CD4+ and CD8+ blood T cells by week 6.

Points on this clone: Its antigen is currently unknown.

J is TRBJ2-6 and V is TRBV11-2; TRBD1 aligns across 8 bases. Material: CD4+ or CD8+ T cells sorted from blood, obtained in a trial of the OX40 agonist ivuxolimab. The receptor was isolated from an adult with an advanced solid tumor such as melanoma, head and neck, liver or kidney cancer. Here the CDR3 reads CASRFRTGISGANVLTF. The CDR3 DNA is TGTGCCAGCAGGTTCCGGACAGGGATCTCTGGGGCCAACGTCCTGACTTTC. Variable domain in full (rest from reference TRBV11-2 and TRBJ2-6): EAGVAQSPRYKIIEKRQSVAFWCNPISGHATLYWYQQILGQGPKLLIQFQNNGVVDDSQLPKDRFSAERLKGVDSTLKIQPAKLEDSAVYLCASRFRTGISGANVLTFGAGSRLTVL.